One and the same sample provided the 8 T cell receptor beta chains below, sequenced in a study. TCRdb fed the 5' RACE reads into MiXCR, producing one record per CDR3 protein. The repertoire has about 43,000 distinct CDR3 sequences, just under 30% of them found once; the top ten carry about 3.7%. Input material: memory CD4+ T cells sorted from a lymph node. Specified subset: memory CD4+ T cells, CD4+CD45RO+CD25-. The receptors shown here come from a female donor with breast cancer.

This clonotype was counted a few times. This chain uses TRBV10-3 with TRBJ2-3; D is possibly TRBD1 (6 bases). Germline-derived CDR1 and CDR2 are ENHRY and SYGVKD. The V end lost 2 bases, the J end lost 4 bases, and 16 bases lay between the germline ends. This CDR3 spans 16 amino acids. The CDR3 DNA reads TGTGCCATCAGTGAGGGACGGGGACATACTGCAGATACGCAGTATTTT. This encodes CAISEGRGHTADTQYF.

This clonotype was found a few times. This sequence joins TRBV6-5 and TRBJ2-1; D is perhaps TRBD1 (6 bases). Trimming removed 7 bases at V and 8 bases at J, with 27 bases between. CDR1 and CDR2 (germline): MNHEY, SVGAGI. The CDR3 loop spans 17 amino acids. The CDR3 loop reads CASTPIQGIQVLDEQFF. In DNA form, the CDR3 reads TGTGCCAGCACCCCCATACAGGGTATACAGGTATTAGATGAGCAGTTCTTC.

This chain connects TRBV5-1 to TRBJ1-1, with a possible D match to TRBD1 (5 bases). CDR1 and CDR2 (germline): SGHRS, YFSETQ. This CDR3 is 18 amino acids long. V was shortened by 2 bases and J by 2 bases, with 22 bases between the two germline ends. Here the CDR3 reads CASSFSGDGFGPNTEAFF. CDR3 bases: TGCGCCAGCAGCTTTTCCGGGGACGGGTTTGGACCAAACACTGAAGCTTTCTTT.

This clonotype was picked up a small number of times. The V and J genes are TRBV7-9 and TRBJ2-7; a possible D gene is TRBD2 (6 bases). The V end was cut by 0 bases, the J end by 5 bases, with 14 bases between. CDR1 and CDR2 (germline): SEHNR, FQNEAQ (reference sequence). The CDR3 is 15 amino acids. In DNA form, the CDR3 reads TGTGCCAGCAGCTTAGCTGGGGTCGGGAGCGACGAGCAGTACTTC. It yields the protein CASSLAGVGSDEQYF.

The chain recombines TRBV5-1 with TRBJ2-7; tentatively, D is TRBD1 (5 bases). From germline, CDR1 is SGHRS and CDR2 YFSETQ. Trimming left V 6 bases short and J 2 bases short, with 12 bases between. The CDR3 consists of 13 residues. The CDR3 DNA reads TGCGCCAGCAAGGACACAAAAGCCTACGAGCAGTACTTC. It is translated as CASKDTKAYEQYF.

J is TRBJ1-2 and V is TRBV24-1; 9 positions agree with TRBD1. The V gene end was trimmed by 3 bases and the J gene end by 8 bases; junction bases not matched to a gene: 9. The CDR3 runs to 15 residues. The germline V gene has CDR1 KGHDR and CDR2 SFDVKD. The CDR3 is CATSDAGQGLGGYTF. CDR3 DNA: TGTGCCACCAGTGATGCCGGACAGGGGTTGGGCGGCTACACCTTC.

CDR3 region: CASSRGQGRRETQYF. In DNA form, the CDR3 reads TGTGCCAGCAGCCGAGGACAGGGAAGGAGGGAGACCCAGTACTTC. The chain links TRBV12-3 or TRBV12-4 to TRBJ2-5; 8 positions match TRBD1. Germline trimming cut 6 bases from V and 5 bases from J; bases unmatched to any gene: 11. This CDR3 has 15 amino acids.

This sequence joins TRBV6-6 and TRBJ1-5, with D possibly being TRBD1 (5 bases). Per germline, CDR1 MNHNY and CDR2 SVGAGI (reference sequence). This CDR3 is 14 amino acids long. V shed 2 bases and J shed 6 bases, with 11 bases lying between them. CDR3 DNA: TGTGCCAGCAGTTACCAGGGTTGGGCTCAGCCCCAGCATTTT. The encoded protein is CASSYQGWAQPQHF.